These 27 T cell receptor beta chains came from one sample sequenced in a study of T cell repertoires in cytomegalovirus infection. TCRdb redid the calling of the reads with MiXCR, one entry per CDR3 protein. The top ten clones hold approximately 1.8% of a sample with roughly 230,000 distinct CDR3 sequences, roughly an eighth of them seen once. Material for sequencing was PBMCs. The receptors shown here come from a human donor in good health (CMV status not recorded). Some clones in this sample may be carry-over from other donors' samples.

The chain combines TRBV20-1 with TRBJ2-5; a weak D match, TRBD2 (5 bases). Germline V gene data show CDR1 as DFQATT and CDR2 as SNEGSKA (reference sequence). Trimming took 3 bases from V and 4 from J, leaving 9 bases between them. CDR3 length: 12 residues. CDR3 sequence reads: CSASLAGETQYF. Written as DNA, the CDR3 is TGCAGTGCTAGTCTGGCGGGAGAGACCCAGTACTTC.

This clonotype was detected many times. The CDR3 DNA sequence: TGTGCCAGTACCCCCGACAGTAGCAATCAGCCCCAGCATTTT. This translates into CASTPDSSNQPQHF. V is TRBV19 and J is TRBJ1-5; the D gene is possibly TRBD1 (5 bases). The CDR3 extends over 14 amino acids. Germline V lookup: CDR1 LNHDA, CDR2 SQIVND (reference sequence). V gave up 7 bases and J gave up 0 bases, with 10 bases separating them.

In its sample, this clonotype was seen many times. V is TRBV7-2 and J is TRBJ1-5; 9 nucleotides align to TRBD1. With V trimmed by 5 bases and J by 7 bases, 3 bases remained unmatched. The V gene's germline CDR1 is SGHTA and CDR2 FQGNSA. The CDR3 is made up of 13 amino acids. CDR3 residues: CASSDRGGQPQHF. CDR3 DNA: TGTGCCAGCAGCGACAGGGGGGGGCAGCCCCAGCATTTT. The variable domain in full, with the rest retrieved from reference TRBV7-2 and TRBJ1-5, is GAGVSQSPSNKVTEKGKDVELRCDPISGHTALYWYRQSLGQGLEFLIYFQGNSAPDKSGLPSDRFSAERTGGSVSTLTIQRTQQEDSAVYLCASSDRGGQPQHFGDGTRLSIL.

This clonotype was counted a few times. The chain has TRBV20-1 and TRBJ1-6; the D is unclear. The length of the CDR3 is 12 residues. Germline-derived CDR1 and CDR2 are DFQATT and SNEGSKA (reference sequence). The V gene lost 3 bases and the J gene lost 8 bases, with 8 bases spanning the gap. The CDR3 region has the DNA TGCAGTGCTAGTAACAGCTATTCACCCCTCCACTTT. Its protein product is CSASNSYSPLHF.

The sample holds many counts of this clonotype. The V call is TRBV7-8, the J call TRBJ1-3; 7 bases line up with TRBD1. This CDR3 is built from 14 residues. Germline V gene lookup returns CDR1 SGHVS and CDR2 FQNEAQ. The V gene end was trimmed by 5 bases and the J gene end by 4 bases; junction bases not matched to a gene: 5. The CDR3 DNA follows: TGTGCCAGCAGCCTCACAGGGGAAGGAAACACCATATATTTT. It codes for CASSLTGEGNTIYF. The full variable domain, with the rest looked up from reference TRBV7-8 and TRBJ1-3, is GAGVSQSPRYKVAKRGQDVALRCDPISGHVSLFWYQQALGQGPEFLTYFQNEAQLDKSGLPSDRFFAERPEGSVSTLKIQRTQQEDSAVYLCASSLTGEGNTIYFGEGSWLTVV.

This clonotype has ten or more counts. DNA of the CDR3: TGTGCCAGCAGCTCGGGGGAAGCCGGAAACACCATATATTTT. It encodes CASSSGEAGNTIYF. The chain has TRBV7-2 and TRBJ1-3, with a possible D match to TRBD1 (5 bases). Trimming removed 4 bases from V and 4 bases from J, with 11 bases in between. Germline V lookup: CDR1 SGHTA, CDR2 FQGNSA. The CDR3 is 14 amino acids.

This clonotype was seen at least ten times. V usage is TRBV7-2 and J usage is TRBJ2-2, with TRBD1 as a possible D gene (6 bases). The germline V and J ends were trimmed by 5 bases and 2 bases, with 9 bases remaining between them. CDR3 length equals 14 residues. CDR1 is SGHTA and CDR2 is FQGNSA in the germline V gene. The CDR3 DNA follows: TGTGCCAGCAGCGGGACATTCAACACCGGGGAGCTGTTTTTT. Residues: CASSGTFNTGELFF.

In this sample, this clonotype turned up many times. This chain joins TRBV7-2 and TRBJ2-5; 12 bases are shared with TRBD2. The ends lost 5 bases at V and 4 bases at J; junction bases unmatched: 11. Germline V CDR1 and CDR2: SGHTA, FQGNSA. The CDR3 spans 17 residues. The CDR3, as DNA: TGTGCCAGCAGCGCCGAGGGACTAGCGGGCTCGGGAGAGACCCAGTACTTC. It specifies CASSAEGLAGSGETQYF.

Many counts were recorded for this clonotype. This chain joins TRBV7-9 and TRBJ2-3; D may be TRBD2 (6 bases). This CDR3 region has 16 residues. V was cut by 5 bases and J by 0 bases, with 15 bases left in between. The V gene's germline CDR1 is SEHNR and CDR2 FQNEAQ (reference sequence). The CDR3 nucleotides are TGTGCCAGCAGCCCAGCCGGGACTCCTAGCACAGATACGCAGTATTTT. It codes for CASSPAGTPSTDTQYF.

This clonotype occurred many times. The CDR3 region is CASKSQRPSNEQFF. The CDR3 coding sequence is TGTGCCAGCAAGAGCCAGCGGCCGTCCAATGAGCAGTTCTTC. The chain carries TRBV2 and TRBJ2-1; a weak D match, TRBD2 (5 bases). This CDR3 is built from 14 residues. Trimming took 7 bases from V and 6 from J, leaving 16 bases between them. CDR1 SNHLY and CDR2 FYNNEI come from the germline V gene.

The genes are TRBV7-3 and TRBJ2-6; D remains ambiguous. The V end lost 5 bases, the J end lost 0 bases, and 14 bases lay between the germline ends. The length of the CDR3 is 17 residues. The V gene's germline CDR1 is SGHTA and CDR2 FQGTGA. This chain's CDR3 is CASSEGLGSSGANVLTF. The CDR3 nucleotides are TGTGCCAGCAGCGAAGGGCTCGGTTCCTCTGGGGCCAACGTCCTGACTTTC.

DNA for the CDR3: TGTGCCAGCAGCTTAGGGACAGGGGGCAAGGACGAGCAGTACTTC. Its translation: CASSLGTGGKDEQYF. The chain is built from TRBV7-9 and TRBJ2-7; 11 bases line up with TRBD1. Germline lookup yields CDR1 SEHNR and CDR2 FQNEAQ (reference sequence). Trimming took 1 base from V and 5 from J; bases not matched to a gene: 4. CDR3 length equals 15 residues.

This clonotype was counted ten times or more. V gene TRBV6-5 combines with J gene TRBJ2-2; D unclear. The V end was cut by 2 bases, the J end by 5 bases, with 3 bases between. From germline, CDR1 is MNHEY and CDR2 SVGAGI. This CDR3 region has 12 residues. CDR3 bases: TGTGCCAGCAGTTACAAGACCGGGGAGCTGTTTTTT. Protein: CASSYKTGELFF.

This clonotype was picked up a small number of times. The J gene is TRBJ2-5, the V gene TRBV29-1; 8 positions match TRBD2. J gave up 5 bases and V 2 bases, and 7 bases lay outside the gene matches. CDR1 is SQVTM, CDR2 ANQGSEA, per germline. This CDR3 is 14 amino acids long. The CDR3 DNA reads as TGCAGCGTTGAACGGGAGGGCCGTGGGGAGACCCAGTACTTC. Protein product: CSVEREGRGETQYF.

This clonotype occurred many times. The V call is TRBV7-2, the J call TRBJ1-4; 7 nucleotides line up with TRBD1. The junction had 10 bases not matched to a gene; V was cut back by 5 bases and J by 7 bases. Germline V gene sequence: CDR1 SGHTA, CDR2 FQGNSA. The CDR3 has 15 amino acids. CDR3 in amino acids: CASSPDRVGVEKLFF. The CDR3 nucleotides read TGTGCCAGCAGCCCAGACAGGGTAGGAGTTGAAAAACTGTTTTTT.

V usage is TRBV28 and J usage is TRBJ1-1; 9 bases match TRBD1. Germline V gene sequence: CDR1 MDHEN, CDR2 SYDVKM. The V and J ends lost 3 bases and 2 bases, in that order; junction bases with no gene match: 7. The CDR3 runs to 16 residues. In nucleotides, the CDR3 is TGTGCCAGCAGTTTTAGGCGGACAGGGGCTAACACTGAAGCTTTCTTT. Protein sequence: CASSFRRTGANTEAFF.

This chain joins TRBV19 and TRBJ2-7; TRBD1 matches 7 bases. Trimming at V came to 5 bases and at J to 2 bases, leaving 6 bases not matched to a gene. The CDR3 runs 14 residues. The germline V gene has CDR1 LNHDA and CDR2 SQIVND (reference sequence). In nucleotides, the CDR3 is TGTGCCAGTAGTCCGGGACAGACTCCCTACGAGCAGTACTTC. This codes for CASSPGQTPYEQYF.

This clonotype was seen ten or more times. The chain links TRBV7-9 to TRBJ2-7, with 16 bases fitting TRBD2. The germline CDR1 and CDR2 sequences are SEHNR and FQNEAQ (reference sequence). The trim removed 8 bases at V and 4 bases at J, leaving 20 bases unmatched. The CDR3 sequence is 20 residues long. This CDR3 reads CASGAGTSGRADPSTYEQYF. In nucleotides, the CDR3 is TGTGCCAGCGGCGCCGGGACTAGCGGGAGGGCAGACCCTTCGACTTACGAGCAGTACTTC.

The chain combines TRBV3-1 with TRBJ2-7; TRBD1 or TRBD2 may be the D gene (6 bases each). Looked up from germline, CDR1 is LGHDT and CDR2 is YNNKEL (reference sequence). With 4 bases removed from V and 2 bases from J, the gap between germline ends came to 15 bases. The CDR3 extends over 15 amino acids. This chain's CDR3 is CASSPLGGLAYEQYF. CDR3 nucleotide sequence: TGTGCCAGCAGCCCCCTCGGGGGCCTCGCCTACGAGCAGTACTTC.

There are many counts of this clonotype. CDR3 bases: TGTGCCAGCAGCTTAGTGCCAGCGGGGGACACAGATACGCAGTATTTT. It specifies CASSLVPAGDTDTQYF. The V call is TRBV7-2, the J call TRBJ2-3; 8 bases are shared with TRBD2. This CDR3 spans 16 amino acids. The junction had 5 bases not matched to a gene; V was cut back by 1 base and J by 2 bases. The V gene's germline CDR1 is SGHTA and CDR2 FQGNSA.

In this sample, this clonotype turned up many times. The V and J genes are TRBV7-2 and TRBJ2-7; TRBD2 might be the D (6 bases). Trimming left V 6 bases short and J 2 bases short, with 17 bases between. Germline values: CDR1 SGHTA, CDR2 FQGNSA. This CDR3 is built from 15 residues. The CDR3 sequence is CASRLTGTGTYEQYF. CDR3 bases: TGTGCCAGCAGACTTACCGGGACTGGCACCTACGAGCAGTACTTC.

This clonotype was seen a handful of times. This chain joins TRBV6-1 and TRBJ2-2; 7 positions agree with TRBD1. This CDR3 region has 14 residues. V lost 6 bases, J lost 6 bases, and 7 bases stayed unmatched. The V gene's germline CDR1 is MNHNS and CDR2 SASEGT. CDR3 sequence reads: CASRETGASGELFF. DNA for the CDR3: TGTGCCAGCAGGGAAACAGGGGCGTCCGGGGAGCTGTTTTTT.

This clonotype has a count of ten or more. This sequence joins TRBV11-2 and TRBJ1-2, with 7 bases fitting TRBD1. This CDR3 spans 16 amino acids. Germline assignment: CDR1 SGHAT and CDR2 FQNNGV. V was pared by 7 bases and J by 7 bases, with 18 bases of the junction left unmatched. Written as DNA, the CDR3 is TGTGCCAGCACCGAACTTCGGGGCAGGGGGAAGGGTGGCTACACCTTC. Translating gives CASTELRGRGKGGYTF. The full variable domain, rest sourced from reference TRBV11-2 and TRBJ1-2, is EAGVAQSPRYKIIEKRQSVAFWCNPISGHATLYWYQQILGQGPKLLIQFQNNGVVDDSQLPKDRFSAERLKGVDSTLKIQPAKLEDSAVYLCASTELRGRGKGGYTFGSGTRLTVV.

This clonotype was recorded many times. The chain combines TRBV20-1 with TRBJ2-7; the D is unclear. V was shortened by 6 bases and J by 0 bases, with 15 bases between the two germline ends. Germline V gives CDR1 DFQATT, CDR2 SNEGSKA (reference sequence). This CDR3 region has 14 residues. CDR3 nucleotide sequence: TGCAGTGCCCGGCCGGTTTCCAGCTCCTACGAGCAGTACTTC. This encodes CSARPVSSSYEQYF.

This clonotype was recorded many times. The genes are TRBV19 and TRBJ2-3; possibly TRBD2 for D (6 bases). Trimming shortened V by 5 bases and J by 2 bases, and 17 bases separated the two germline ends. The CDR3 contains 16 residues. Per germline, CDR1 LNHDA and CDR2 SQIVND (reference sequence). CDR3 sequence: CASSVGSGLPTDTQYF. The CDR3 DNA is TGTGCCAGTAGTGTGGGATCGGGACTGCCCACAGATACGCAGTATTTT.

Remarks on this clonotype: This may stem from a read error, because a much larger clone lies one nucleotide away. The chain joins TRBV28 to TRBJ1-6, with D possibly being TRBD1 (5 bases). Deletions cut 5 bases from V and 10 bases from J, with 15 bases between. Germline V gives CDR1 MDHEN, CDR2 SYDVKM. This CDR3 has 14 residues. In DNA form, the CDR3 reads TGTGCCAGCAGTCCCCGACAGTGGGACTCACCCCTCCACTTT. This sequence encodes CASSPRQWDSPLHF.

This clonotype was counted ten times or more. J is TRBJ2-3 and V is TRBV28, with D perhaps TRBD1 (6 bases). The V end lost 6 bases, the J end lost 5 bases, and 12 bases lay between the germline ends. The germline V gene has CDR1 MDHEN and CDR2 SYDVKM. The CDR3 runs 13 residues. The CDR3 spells CASRAPGVDTQYF. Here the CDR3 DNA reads TGTGCCAGCAGGGCCCCAGGGGTAGATACGCAGTATTTT.